Listed below are T cell receptor beta chains from one sample, sequenced in a study of T cells in Graves' hyperthyroidism and ophthalmopathy. TCRdb recomputed calls from the multiplex PCR reads with MiXCR, one row per CDR3 protein. The sample gives under 350,000 distinct CDR3 sequences, more than 15% of which show up once; roughly 50% is in the top ten. Sequenced material: blood. The receptors were sampled from a woman aged 60 to 75 with Graves' ophthalmopathy. Each CDR3 is given with its conserved first and last residue. The order of the fields is D gene, clone size, J gene, V gene, CDR3 DNA, CDR3 protein. The D gene is left open where the match is weak. Expanded clones are given a class, and other clones once, few, many or no size at all.

>.|.|TRBJ2-2|TRBV5-1
TGCGCCAGCAGTATTCCAGGGGGGACCGGGGAGCTGTTTTTT
CASSIPGGTGELFF
>TRBD1|many|TRBJ1-1|TRBV5-6
TGTGCCAGCAGCTTGGCCTTTGGACAGGGGGTTAAAGCTTTCTTT
CASSLAFGQGVKAFF
>.|many|TRBJ2-2|TRBV10-3
TGTGCCACCCTATTGGGACCTTCAAACACCGGGGAGCTGTTTTTT
CATLLGPSNTGELFF
>.|few|TRBJ1-2|TRBV9
TGTGCCAGCAGCTCCATGAGGGAGTACGATGGCTACACCTTC
CASSSMREYDGYTF
>.|many|TRBJ1-1|TRBV15
TGTGCCACCAGCAGAGACAGGGGCAATGAAGCTTTCTTT
CATSRDRGNEAFF
>.|many|TRBJ2-1|TRBV27
TGTGCCAGCACTGGAGGAAGAACCTACAATGAGCAGTTCTTC
CASTGGRTYNEQFF
>.|many|TRBJ1-5|TRBV19
TGTGCCAGTAGTTCCCCCGGGACACCAGATCAGCCCCAGCATTTT
CASSSPGTPDQPQHF
>.|many|TRBJ2-6|TRBV6-1
TGTGCCAGCAGTGCCATGGCAGGGTTCCATAGCCCCTCTGGGGCCAACGTCCTGACTTTC
CASSAMAGFHSPSGANVLTF
>.|once|TRBJ2-3|TRBV5-6
TGTGCCAGCAGCATCTTCACAGATACGCAGTATTTT
CASSIFTDTQYF
>.|few|TRBJ2-5|TRBV18
TGTGCCAGCTCACCCCCGTTTGGGTTTCGAGAGACCCAGTACTTC
CASSPPFGFRETQYF
>.|many|TRBJ1-1|TRBV13
TGTGCCAGCAGCCCCCCGGCAGGGAGATACACTGAAGCTTTCTTT
CASSPPAGRYTEAFF
>.|.|TRBJ1-4|TRBV15
TGTGCCACCAGCAGAGATCCGGGTGCAACTAATGAAAAACTGTTTTTT
CATSRDPGATNEKLFF
>.|many|TRBJ2-1|TRBV7-2
TGTGCCAGCAGCTTACCCGGGGGCGGGGGCCACTACAATGAGCAGTTCTTC
CASSLPGGGGHYNEQFF
>TRBD1|.|TRBJ2-3|TRBV28
TGTGCCAGCAGGACAGACAGGGGACAGGCGCAGTATTTT
CASRTDRGQAQYF
>TRBD1|many|TRBJ2-7|TRBV29-1
TGCAGCGTTGAAGATACAGGGACAGGGGGGTACGAGCAGTACTTC
CSVEDTGTGGYEQYF
>.|many|TRBJ1-5|TRBV4-3
TGCGCCAGCAGCCAAGAGTGGGGCATCAATCAGCCCCAGCATTTT
CASSQEWGINQPQHF
>TRBD1|.|TRBJ1-6|TRBV19
TGTGCCAGTATTTCAACAGGGGGCAGTTTTAATTCACCCCTCCACTTT
CASISTGGSFNSPLHF
>.|many|TRBJ2-2|TRBV5-1
TGCGCCAGCAGCCATGGCAGGACTAACATCATTGCCGGGGAGCTGTTTTTT
CASSHGRTNIIAGELFF
>TRBD2|.|TRBJ2-7|TRBV6-4
TGTGCCAGCTTCGTACGACTAGCATTTTCCGAGCAGTACTTC
CASFVRLAFSEQYF
>.|many|TRBJ2-3|TRBV12-5
TGTGCTAGTGGTTTGGTACCCATCGGGGGTGGGGGATTTGGCACAGATACGCAGTATTTT
CASGLVPIGGGGFGTDTQYF
>.|few|TRBJ1-5|TRBV18
TGTGCCAGCTCACCCGTAGACCTATATAGCAATCAGCCCCAGCATTTT
CASSPVDLYSNQPQHF
>.|few|TRBJ1-5|TRBV3-1
TGTGCCAGCAGCCAAGAGATTGGGCGTCCCCAGCATTTT
CASSQEIGRPQHF
>.|.|TRBJ1-5|TRBV15
TGTGCCACCAGCAGAGAGGGGGGCAATCAGCCCCAGCATTTT
CATSREGGNQPQHF
>TRBD1|few|TRBJ1-2|TRBV20-1
TGCAGTGCTAGTGCCGTGGACAGGGAAAATGGCTACACCTTC
CSASAVDRENGYTF
>.|many|TRBJ2-1|TRBV7-2
TGTGCCAGCAACGTAGTGGGTAGGGTAAATGAGCAGTTCTTC
CASNVVGRVNEQFF
>TRBD1|many|TRBJ1-1|TRBV2
TGTGCCAGCAGGAGGGACAGGGGGGTGAAAAACACTGAAGCTTTCTTT
CASRRDRGVKNTEAFF
>TRBD1|few|TRBJ1-1|TRBV2
TGTGTCAGCGTTAACAGGGGAACTGAAGCTTTCTTT
CVSVNRGTEAFF
>TRBD2|few|TRBJ2-1|TRBV18
TGTGCCAGCTCACCTCCCTATGGGACTAGCGCTGACAATGAGCAGTTCTTC
CASSPPYGTSADNEQFF
>TRBD1|many|TRBJ2-5|TRBV7-2
TGTGCCAGCAGCTTATTCCAGGGGGCGGGCGAGACCCAGTACTTC
CASSLFQGAGETQYF
>TRBD1|many|TRBJ1-1|TRBV5-1
TGCGCCAGCAGCTTGGGGGACAGGGGGGGGACTGAAGCTTTCTTT
CASSLGDRGGTEAFF
>TRBD1|many|TRBJ1-1|TRBV20-1
TGCAGTGCTAGAGACCTACAGGGGGCCGGGGACGAAGCTTTCTTT
CSARDLQGAGDEAFF
>.|.|TRBJ2-4|TRBV7-9
TGTGCCAGCAGCCCCAGCGCATGGGTCAAAAACATTCAGTACTTC
CASSPSAWVKNIQYF
>.|many|TRBJ1-2|TRBV12-3/TRBV12-4
TGTGCCAGCAGACCGAGACGGGCGGGCTACACCTTC
CASRPRRAGYTF
>.|many|TRBJ1-2|TRBV3-1
TGTGCCAGCAGCCAAGATCTGGCAGGGAATGGCTACACCTTC
CASSQDLAGNGYTF
>.|.|TRBJ2-1|TRBV28
TGTGCCAGCAGTCCGGGGGACAGCCCCTACAATGAGCAGTTCTTC
CASSPGDSPYNEQFF
>TRBD2|many|TRBJ2-3|TRBV7-2
TGTGCCAGCAGCTCCCTAGCGGGGGGAGATACGCAGTATTTT
CASSSLAGGDTQYF
>.|many|TRBJ2-6|TRBV5-1
TGCGCCAGCAGGGATCCTGGGGCCAACGTCCTGACTTTC
CASRDPGANVLTF